This passage covers 22 T cell receptor beta chains from one sample sequenced in a study of identical twins. TCRdb re-called the 5' RACE reads with MiXCR, one entry per CDR3 protein. The sample carries approximately 230,000 distinct CDR3 sequences, under 8.5% recorded once. The data were also submitted as part of a second study, on T cells expressing NK-cell markers.

The sequenced sample was CD8+ T cells sorted from blood. The receptors derive from a woman aged 18-29 years in good health.

The V gene is TRBV20-1, the J gene TRBJ2-7; a weak D match, TRBD1 (6 bases). The CDR3 is made up of 10 amino acids. The ends were cut back, 4 bases at V and 7 bases at J, with 8 bases in the middle. Germline V CDR1 and CDR2: DFQATT, SNEGSKA (reference sequence). The CDR3 here is CSAKRGEQYF. The CDR3 DNA sequence: TGCAGTGCTAAAAGGGGGGAGCAGTACTTC.

The CDR3 sequence is CASSETVSTEAFF. DNA of the CDR3: TGTGCCAGCAGCGAGACAGTTAGCACTGAAGCTTTCTTT. This chain connects TRBV9 to TRBJ1-1, with D perhaps matching TRBD1 (5 bases). Germline V gene sequence: CDR1 SGDLS, CDR2 YYNGEE. V was cut by 3 bases and J by 4 bases, with 10 bases left in between. The CDR3 consists of 13 residues.

There are a few counts of this clonotype. J is TRBJ2-3 and V is TRBV6-2 or TRBV6-3; 8 bases line up with TRBD2. This CDR3 contains 16 residues. CDR1 and CDR2 from the germline V gene are MNHEY and SVGEGT. The trim removed 3 bases at V and 4 bases at J, leaving 9 bases unmatched. The DNA of the CDR3 is TGTGCCAGCAGTTATCTCAGCGGGGGCTTCGCAGATACGCAGTATTTT. It is translated as CASSYLSGGFADTQYF.

This clonotype showed up just a few times. The chain is built from TRBV7-3 and TRBJ2-5, with 9 bases that match TRBD2. Trimming removed 2 bases from V and 1 base from J; junction bases left unmatched: 2. This CDR3 has 15 residues. Germline CDR1 and CDR2: SGHTA and FQGTGA. CDR3 region: CASSLAGGLQETQYF. The CDR3 DNA reads TGTGCCAGCAGCTTAGCGGGGGGGCTCCAAGAGACCCAGTACTTC.

The chain combines TRBV10-3 with TRBJ2-1, with TRBD2 matching 8 bases. With 11 bases clipped from V and 8 bases from J, the junction kept 23 bases outside the gene matches. Germline V gene sequence: CDR1 ENHRY, CDR2 SYGVKD. This CDR3 has 17 amino acids. In nucleotides, the CDR3 is TGTGCCGTCTCGGTCCTAGCGGGTACTACAGCCTTGGATGAGCAGTTCTTC. It encodes CAVSVLAGTTALDEQFF.

There are a few counts of this clonotype. The chain combines TRBV7-7 with TRBJ1-1; no clear D gene. V was shortened by 5 bases and J by 4 bases, with 14 bases between the two germline ends. This CDR3 has 14 amino acids. Looked up from germline, CDR1 is SSHAT and CDR2 is FNYEAQ (reference sequence). The CDR3 reads CASSPITGSTEAFF. For the CDR3, the DNA is TGTGCCAGCAGCCCGATTACGGGATCCACTGAAGCTTTCTTT.

There are a few counts of this clonotype. J is TRBJ2-5 and V is TRBV27, with TRBD2 matching over 8 bases. The CDR3 is 16 residues long. The ends lost 4 bases at V and 2 bases at J; junction bases unmatched: 9. CDR1 is MNHEY and CDR2 is SMNVEV in the germline V gene (reference sequence). CDR3 amino acids: CASSSGSGALQETQYF. Written as DNA, the CDR3 is TGTGCCAGCAGTTCTGGTAGCGGGGCCTTACAAGAGACCCAGTACTTC.

This clonotype was detected many times. The chain couples TRBV20-1 to TRBJ2-1; TRBD1 might be the D (5 bases). Germline V gene lookup returns CDR1 DFQATT and CDR2 SNEGSKA (reference sequence). There are 12 residues in the CDR3. Trimming pared 1 base from V and 8 bases from J, leaving 9 bases between. The CDR3 DNA reads TGCAGTGCTAGAGGCCCAGGGTATGAGCAGTTCTTC. Protein: CSARGPGYEQFF.

For this clonotype: This could be a read error, since a much larger clone is one nucleotide away. CDR3 residues: CASSTWTSFEQFF. The CDR3 region has the DNA TGTGCCAGCAGCACCTGGACTAGCTTTGAGCAGTTCTTC. This chain joins TRBV12-3 or TRBV12-4 and TRBJ2-1; 8 bases fit TRBD2. The CDR3 runs 13 residues. Trimming at V came to 6 bases and at J to 9 bases, leaving 7 bases not matched to a gene.

This clonotype was picked up many times. The chain uses TRBV5-1 and TRBJ2-2; unclear D gene. Trimming cost V 10 bases and J 1 base, with 14 bases left between them. The CDR3 is 14 amino acids. Germline V gives CDR1 SGHRS, CDR2 YFSETQ. In nucleotides, the CDR3 is TGCGCCCTGGACGGTGTTTGGAACACCGGGGAGCTGTTTTTT. Translating gives CALDGVWNTGELFF.

This clonotype was counted at least ten times. V usage is TRBV2 and J usage is TRBJ1-4; maybe TRBD1 (6 bases). This CDR3 is built from 15 residues. Germline CDR1 and CDR2: SNHLY and FYNNEI. Deletions cut 6 bases from V and 3 bases from J, with 14 bases between. The CDR3 region has the DNA TGTGCCAGCAGCGTCACAGGACAGCCTAATGAAAAACTGTTTTTT. Protein: CASSVTGQPNEKLFF.

This clonotype was observed at least ten times. The rearrangement joins TRBV4-3 to TRBJ2-5; the D is unclear. Trimming stripped 0 bases from V and 4 bases from J, with 6 bases between. The CDR3 has 13 residues. The V gene's germline CDR1 is LGHNA and CDR2 YSLEER. CDR3: CASSQDRTETQYF. The CDR3 DNA reads as TGCGCCAGCAGCCAAGATCGGACAGAGACCCAGTACTTC.

Ten or more counts support this clonotype. The V gene is TRBV12-3 or TRBV12-4, the J gene TRBJ1-2, with D possibly matching TRBD1 (5 bases). V lost 7 bases and J 2 bases, leaving 14 bases between the germline ends. The CDR3 length is 14 residues. DNA of the CDR3: TGTGCCAGCACGGCGCGGGGGGAAAACTATGGCTACACCTTC. This translates into CASTARGENYGYTF.

This chain joins TRBV24-1 and TRBJ1-1; no firm D call. V lost 12 bases, J lost 10 bases, and 14 bases lay in between. The CDR3 extends over 10 amino acids. Germline CDR1 and CDR2: KGHDR and SFDVKD. The CDR3 protein is CASTGVGAFF. DNA of the CDR3: TGTGCCTCCACCGGGGTCGGAGCTTTCTTT.

This clonotype was seen repeatedly, ten times or more. V and J are TRBV5-1 and TRBJ2-1, with 9 nucleotides matching TRBD1. The ends lost 1 base at V and 8 bases at J; junction bases unmatched: 10. CDR1 is SGHRS, CDR2 YFSETQ, per germline. The CDR3 consists of 16 residues. The CDR3 here is CASSLIKGQGRDEQFF. CDR3 bases: TGCGCCAGCAGCTTGATCAAGGGACAGGGAAGGGATGAGCAGTTCTTC.

This clonotype was seen more than once but under ten times. The chain carries TRBV6-2 or TRBV6-3 and TRBJ2-7; 9 positions agree with TRBD1. Per germline, CDR1 MNHEY and CDR2 SVGEGT. The V segment lost 2 bases and the J segment 5 bases; nucleotides outside the gene matches: 7. This CDR3 is built from 15 residues. The CDR3 bases are TGTGCCAGCAGTTACCCATGGACAGGGGTAGACGAGCAGTACTTC. This translates into CASSYPWTGVDEQYF.

This clonotype was seen a few times. This chain uses TRBV7-9 with TRBJ1-4; D is perhaps TRBD1 (5 bases). Germline CDR1 and CDR2: SEHNR and FQNEAQ (reference sequence). V lost 5 bases, J lost 1 base, and 14 bases lay in between. This CDR3 is 16 amino acids long. The CDR3 coding sequence is TGTGCCAGCAGCGCGGGGCCCCTGGGAACTAATGAAAAACTGTTTTTT. Encoded protein: CASSAGPLGTNEKLFF.

The genes are TRBV27 and TRBJ1-4; maybe TRBD1 (6 bases). The V end lost 4 bases, the J end lost 8 bases, and 11 bases lay between the germline ends. The CDR3 has 13 residues. Germline V lookup: CDR1 MNHEY, CDR2 SMNVEV (reference sequence). DNA of the CDR3: TGTGCCAGCAGTTGGGGGGCCTGGGAAAAACTGTTTTTT. Amino acids: CASSWGAWEKLFF.

This clonotype was seen ten or more times. The gene calls are TRBV3-1 and TRBJ2-7, with 12 bases matching TRBD2. The germline V gene encodes CDR1 LGHDT and CDR2 YNNKEL (reference sequence). V was pared by 5 bases and J by 4 bases, with 6 bases of the junction left unmatched. The CDR3 is 15 residues long. The CDR3 loop reads CASSFGLAGRYEQYF. The CDR3, as DNA: TGTGCCAGCAGCTTCGGACTAGCGGGGAGGTACGAGCAGTACTTC.

This clonotype was detected a few times. CDR3 bases: TGTGCCAGCAGCTTAAGGCTTGGGGACACTGAAGCTTTCTTT. It translates to CASSLRLGDTEAFF. This chain joins TRBV7-9 and TRBJ1-1; D remains unclear. The V and J ends lost 2 bases and 3 bases respectively, with 10 bases between them. The CDR3 runs to 14 residues. Per germline, CDR1 SEHNR and CDR2 FQNEAQ (reference sequence).

This clonotype was picked up many times. This sequence joins TRBV12-3 or TRBV12-4 and TRBJ1-1, with D unresolved. With 5 bases removed from V and 3 bases from J, the gap between germline ends came to 19 bases. The CDR3 runs to 16 residues. CDR3 region: CASSHPAGAIYTEAFF. The CDR3 region has the DNA TGTGCCAGCAGTCATCCCGCAGGTGCAATTTACACTGAAGCTTTCTTT.

Only a few counts were recorded for this clonotype. This sequence joins TRBV30 and TRBJ2-7, with TRBD2 identical over 9 bases. The germline V gene has CDR1 GTSNPN and CDR2 SVGIG (reference sequence). The CDR3 sequence is 14 residues long. V lost 1 base and J lost 3; bases outside the gene matches: 4. Here the CDR3 reads CAWSAETSGYEQYF. DNA of the CDR3: TGTGCCTGGAGTGCCGAGACTAGCGGCTACGAGCAGTACTTC.